The entry below gives a single T cell receptor (beta chain) sequence along with its context. No antigen is known for it. These data originate in a study of T cell responses to AZD1222 COVID-19 vaccine. Measured with immunoSEQ multiplex PCR; TCRdb has only the in-frame clones, and not every one. The sample consists of roughly 110,000 clones, about nine tenths of them appearing once. General study results and limits: Possibly, clonal diversity was underestimated; donors were largely white British and included more females.

The source material was peripheral blood, sampled 28 days after the second AZD1222 dose. The TCR originated in an adult who received the AZD1222 COVID-19 vaccine.

CDR3 region: CASSNRYNEQFF. DNA of the CDR3: TGTGCCAGTAGTAACCGGTACAATGAGCAGTTCTTC. The rearrangement links TRBV19 to TRBJ2-1; no clear D gene. The CDR3 covers 12 residues. Trimming took off 4 bases at V and 4 bases at J, with 5 bases between the two ends. CDR1 and CDR2 from the germline V gene are LNHDA and SQIVND (reference sequence).